Below are 22 T cell receptor beta chains sequenced from a single sample in a study of T cells after yellow fever vaccination. TCRdb used MiXCR to reprocess the 5' RACE reads, holding one entry per CDR3 protein. This table has approximately 120,000 distinct CDR3 sequences, around 9.8% appearing once. The starting material was CD8+ T cells sorted from PBMCs, obtained on the day of the yellow fever booster vaccination. The receptors here all came from a man aged 18 to 30 who received the YFV17D yellow fever vaccine.

This clonotype was counted between two and nine times. This rearrangement joins TRBV15 to TRBJ2-7, with D possibly being TRBD1 (5 bases). The CDR3 runs to 18 residues. The germline gives CDR1 LNHNV, CDR2 YYDKDF (reference sequence). Trimming stripped 1 base from V and 0 bases from J, with 19 bases between. CDR3 DNA sequence: TGTGCCACCAGCAGAGTTCGATCCAGAACAGGTGTCTCCTACGAGCAGTACGTC. This codes for CATSRVRSRTGVSYEQYV.

This clonotype occurred a few times. The CDR3 region has the DNA TGTGCCAGCAGCTTGGTCAATTCACCCCTCCACTTT. It yields the protein CASSLVNSPLHF. The rearrangement joins TRBV5-5 to TRBJ1-6; no definite D call. The CDR3 is 12 amino acids. The V end lost 0 bases, the J end lost 7 bases, and 2 bases lay between the germline ends. Germline CDR1 reads SGHKS; CDR2 reads YYEKEE (reference sequence).

V usage is TRBV11-2 and J usage is TRBJ2-7; D is unclear. The germline V gene encodes CDR1 SGHAT and CDR2 FQNNGV. The CDR3 extends over 12 amino acids. V gave up 2 bases and J gave up 6 bases, with 8 bases separating them. CDR3 DNA: TGTGCCAGCAGCTTACCTGGGTGCGAGCAGTACTTC. Its protein is CASSLPGCEQYF.

The rearrangement uses TRBV28 and TRBJ2-7; perhaps TRBD1 as D (6 bases). There are 13 residues in the CDR3. Germline CDR1 and CDR2: MDHEN and SYDVKM. Trimming cost V 2 bases and J 3 bases, with 8 bases left between them. For the CDR3, the DNA is TGTGCCAGCAGTTTACACAGGGACTACGAGCAGTACGTC. This encodes CASSLHRDYEQYV.

This chain uses TRBV7-9 with TRBJ2-2; 7 bases line up with TRBD2. The CDR3 spans 20 residues. Germline V gene sequence: CDR1 SEHNR, CDR2 FQNEAQ (reference sequence). V lost 0 bases and J lost 4; bases outside the gene matches: 17. The CDR3 spells CASSLAFGTIASAGTGELFF. CDR3 DNA: TGTGCCAGCAGCTTAGCGTTCGGGACTATAGCTTCGGCGGGCACCGGGGAGCTGTTTTTT.

There are a few counts of this clonotype. The chain employs TRBV12-3 or TRBV12-4 and TRBJ1-2; weak D call: TRBD1 (6 bases). V gave up 4 bases and J gave up 6 bases, with 9 bases separating them. The CDR3 consists of 12 residues. In nucleotides, the CDR3 is TGTGCCAGCAGTTCGCGACAGGATGGCTACACCTTC. This translates into CASSSRQDGYTF.

CDR3: CASSSTFYENEQFF. Written as DNA, the CDR3 is TGTGCCAGCAGCTCTACCTTCTACGAGAATGAGCAGTTCTTC. The chain uses TRBV5-6 and TRBJ2-1; D not certain. Germline CDR1 is SGHDT and CDR2 is YYEEEE. The CDR3 runs to 14 residues. Trimming pared 3 bases from V and 7 bases from J, leaving 14 bases between.

Ten or more counts support this clonotype. The CDR3 nucleotides are TGTGCCAGCAGTTTGGGTGGGGGCACAGATACGCAGTATTTT. It codes for CASSLGGGTDTQYF. This chain links TRBV12-3 or TRBV12-4 with TRBJ2-3; no clear D. This CDR3 contains 14 residues. V was cut by 3 bases and J by 1 base, with 8 bases left in between.

V is TRBV4-3 and J is TRBJ1-2, with TRBD1 as a possible D gene (6 bases). Trimming shortened V by 2 bases and J by 4 bases, and 20 bases separated the two germline ends. The V gene's germline CDR1 is LGHNA and CDR2 YSLEER. CDR3 length: 17 residues. DNA for the CDR3: TGCGCCAGCAGCCAACGGGCAGGGGAGGGGGGTGGCTATGGCTACACCTTC. Amino acid sequence: CASSQRAGEGGGYGYTF.

This clonotype was observed a few times. This chain uses TRBV7-9 with TRBJ2-2; 10 positions match TRBD1. This CDR3 spans 16 amino acids. Germline V CDR1 and CDR2: SEHNR, FQNEAQ (reference sequence). The J segment lost 4 bases and the V segment lost 3 bases, leaving 5 bases of the junction unmatched. The CDR3 DNA reads as TGTGCCAGCAGCTTCGCGGGGACAGGGGTCACCGGGGAGCTGTTTTTT. Its translation: CASSFAGTGVTGELFF.

The rearrangement joins TRBV29-1 to TRBJ2-5; 13 nucleotides match TRBD2. The CDR3 contains 14 residues. V lost 7 bases, J lost 8 bases, and 10 bases stayed unmatched. Germline CDR1 SQVTM, CDR2 ANQGSEA. CDR3 DNA sequence: TGCAGCGGATTGACTAGCGGGGGGACTGAAACCCAGTACTTC. This codes for CSGLTSGGTETQYF.

This clonotype was recorded a few times. V is TRBV11-2 and J is TRBJ1-1, with D uncertain. The CDR3 has 15 residues. Trimming shortened V by 6 bases and J by 2 bases, and 16 bases separated the two germline ends. Germline assignment: CDR1 SGHAT and CDR2 FQNNGV. The CDR3 protein is CASRRGRGRNTEAFF. Here the CDR3 DNA reads TGTGCCAGCAGACGAGGGCGAGGGAGAAACACTGAAGCTTTCTTT. Combining the CDR3 with reference TRBV11-2 and TRBJ1-1 gives the whole variable domain EAGVAQSPRYKIIEKRQSVAFWCNPISGHATLYWYQQILGQGPKLLIQFQNNGVVDDSQLPKDRFSAERLKGVDSTLKIQPAKLEDSAVYLCASRRGRGRNTEAFFGQGTRLTVV.

V gene TRBV7-9 combines with J gene TRBJ1-2; D is unresolved. Trimming took 4 bases from V and 1 from J, leaving 7 bases between them. CDR1 and CDR2 from the germline V gene are SEHNR and FQNEAQ (reference sequence). The CDR3 loop spans 13 amino acids. CDR3 coding DNA: TGTGCCAGCAGCTCTACCTTTAACTATGGCTACACCTTC. Residues: CASSSTFNYGYTF.

This clonotype showed up just a few times. The rearrangement links TRBV20-1 to TRBJ2-7; the match to TRBD1 covers 12 bases. Germline V gene lookup returns CDR1 DFQATT and CDR2 SNEGSKA (reference sequence). CDR3 length equals 15 residues. V was clipped by 2 bases and J by 7 bases; unmatched bases: 9. The CDR3 region has the DNA TGCAGTGCTAGACCCCGGGACAGGGGGCTGGTAGAGCAGTACTTC. As protein: CSARPRDRGLVEQYF.

The CDR3 nucleotides read TGTGCCAGCAGCGTAGGGTTTGGGGGAACAGATACGCAGTATTTT. It encodes CASSVGFGGTDTQYF. The rearrangement uses TRBV9 and TRBJ2-3, with D perhaps TRBD1 or TRBD2 (5 bases each). The length of the CDR3 is 15 residues. The V gene's germline CDR1 is SGDLS and CDR2 YYNGEE. V lost 0 bases to trimming and J lost 3 bases, with 11 bases between them.

This clonotype has only a few counts. V usage is TRBV5-6 and J usage is TRBJ2-3, with D possibly being TRBD1 (6 bases). The V end lost 0 bases, the J end lost 0 bases, and 11 bases lay between the germline ends. This CDR3 region has 16 residues. Germline V gene lookup returns CDR1 SGHDT and CDR2 YYEEEE. The CDR3 reads CASSLEPGASTDTQYF. Here the CDR3 DNA reads TGTGCCAGCAGCTTGGAGCCAGGGGCTAGCACAGATACGCAGTATTTT.

This clonotype was observed a few times. CDR3 in DNA: TGTGCCAGCAGGGGACAGGGTGAAAAACTGTTTTTT. As protein: CASRGQGEKLFF. V and J are TRBV14 and TRBJ1-4; 9 positions agree with TRBD1. There are 12 residues in the CDR3. CDR1 and CDR2 (germline): SGHDN, FVKESK. The V segment lost 6 bases and the J segment 7 bases; nucleotides outside the gene matches: 0.

This clonotype was counted a few times. V and J are TRBV4-1 and TRBJ2-5; perhaps TRBD2 as D (6 bases). Per germline, CDR1 MGHRA and CDR2 YSYEKL. The CDR3 spans 15 residues. The V gene lost 4 bases and the J gene lost 1 base, with 13 bases spanning the gap. CDR3 region: CASSRVRGAQETQYF. For the CDR3, the DNA is TGCGCCAGCAGCCGGGTTCGCGGGGCCCAAGAGACCCAGTACTTC.

The chain joins TRBV20-1 to TRBJ2-3; 9 positions agree with TRBD1. The germline V gene encodes CDR1 DFQATT and CDR2 SNEGSKA (reference sequence). This CDR3 has 15 residues. The ends lost 5 bases at V and 2 bases at J; junction bases unmatched: 8. CDR3 residues: CSASGTGLATDTQYF. DNA for the CDR3: TGCAGTGCTTCCGGGACAGGGCTTGCCACAGATACGCAGTATTTT.

In this sample, this clonotype turned up a few times. V gene TRBV6-6 combines with J gene TRBJ1-1, with D maybe TRBD1 (5 bases). The length of the CDR3 is 15 residues. Trimming took 5 bases from V and 3 from J, leaving 16 bases between them. Germline CDR1 reads MNHNY; CDR2 reads SVGAGI (reference sequence). CDR3 sequence (DNA): TGTGCCAGCAGTAAGCTGGGGGGGTTCGACACTGAAGCTTTCTTT. This translates into CASSKLGGFDTEAFF.

This clonotype was counted a few times. The chain combines TRBV10-2 with TRBJ2-3; perhaps TRBD2 as D (6 bases). Germline V CDR1 and CDR2: WSHSY, SAAADI. The V end was cut by 4 bases, the J end by 2 bases, with 10 bases between. There are 14 residues in the CDR3. CDR3 sequence: CASSVLATTDTQYF. The CDR3 DNA reads TGCGCCAGCAGTGTCCTAGCGACCACAGATACGCAGTATTTT.

The genes are TRBV5-4 and TRBJ1-6, with a weak D call TRBD1 (5 bases). Between the trimmed V and J ends, which lost 0 bases and 4 bases, there was a span of 5 bases. This CDR3 contains 14 residues. Germline V gene sequence: CDR1 SGHNT, CDR2 YYREEE (reference sequence). CDR3 bases: TGTGCCAGCAGCTTGGAGGGGTATAATTCACCCCTCCACTTT. As protein: CASSLEGYNSPLHF.